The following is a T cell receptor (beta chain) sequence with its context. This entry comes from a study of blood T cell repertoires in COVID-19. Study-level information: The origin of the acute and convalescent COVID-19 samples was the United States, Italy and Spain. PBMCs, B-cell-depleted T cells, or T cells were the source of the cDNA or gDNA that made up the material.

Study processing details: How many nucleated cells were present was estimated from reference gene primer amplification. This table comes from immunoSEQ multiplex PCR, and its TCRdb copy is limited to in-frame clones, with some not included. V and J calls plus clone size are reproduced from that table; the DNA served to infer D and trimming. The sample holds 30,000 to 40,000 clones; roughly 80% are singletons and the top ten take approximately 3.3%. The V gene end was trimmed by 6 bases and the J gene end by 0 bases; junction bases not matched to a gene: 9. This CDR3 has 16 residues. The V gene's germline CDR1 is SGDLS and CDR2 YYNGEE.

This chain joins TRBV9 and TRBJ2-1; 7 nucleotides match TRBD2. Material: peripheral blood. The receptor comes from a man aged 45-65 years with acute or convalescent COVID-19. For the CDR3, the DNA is TGTGCCAGCACCCCGGGAGGCCCGCTCTCCTACAATGAGCAGTTCTTC. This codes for CASTPGGPLSYNEQFF.